This T cell receptor (beta chain) was sequenced in a study of shared clonotypes between healthy human individuals. About the study: CD8 memory received one plate per donor, CD8 naive two, CD4 memory three and CD4 naive three.

The germline V gene encodes CDR1 SGDLS and CDR2 YYNGEE. This CDR3 contains 15 residues. V was pared by 3 bases and J by 7 bases, with 20 bases between. Sequenced by immunoSEQ multiplex PCR; TCRdb stores in-frame clones only, minus some. The data contain under 2.5 million clones, around 90% of them singletons. The sample comprised naive CD4+ T cells from PBMCs. Subset: CD45RA+ positively selected. The receptor was isolated from a man between 18 and 29 years old in good health. Some clones in this sample may be carry-over from other donors' samples. The gene calls are TRBV9 and TRBJ2-7, with D possibly called TRBD1 or TRBD2 (5 bases each). The CDR3 loop is CASSAPGTQNGEQYF. For the CDR3, the DNA is TGTGCCAGCAGCGCCCCTGGGACCCAGAATGGGGAGCAGTACTTC.